This TCR beta chain was sequenced in a study of T cell responses to AZD1222 COVID-19 vaccine. Study information: Pooling of second doses given at about 4 or about 12 weeks was done.

Repertoires were generated with immunoSEQ multiplex PCR, while TCRdb's copy carries only in-frame clones and drops some. Here the sample spans roughly 150,000 clones, 92% being singletons. This CDR3 is built from 16 residues. CDR1 is SEHNR and CDR2 is FQNEAQ in the germline V gene (reference sequence). Trimming at V came to 3 bases and at J to 0 bases, leaving 2 bases not matched to a gene. Comments on this clone: Its specificity is not known.

Study-wide results and limits: Reportedly, close to half of spike-specific TCRs are directed against unmutated variant regions. The CD4 TCRs associated with vaccination extended across spike and predominated at 160-218 and 743-854. Only a handful of AZD1222 recipients, five to seven in all, had baseline seropositivity.

The clonotype comes from an adult in good health. The source material was peripheral blood, sampled on day 0 of AZD1222 vaccination. This chain uses TRBV7-9 with TRBJ2-6, with 7 bases that match TRBD1. This CDR3 reads CASSLTGSSGANVLTF. The CDR3 bases are TGTGCCAGCAGCTTGACAGGGTCCTCTGGGGCCAACGTCCTGACTTTC.